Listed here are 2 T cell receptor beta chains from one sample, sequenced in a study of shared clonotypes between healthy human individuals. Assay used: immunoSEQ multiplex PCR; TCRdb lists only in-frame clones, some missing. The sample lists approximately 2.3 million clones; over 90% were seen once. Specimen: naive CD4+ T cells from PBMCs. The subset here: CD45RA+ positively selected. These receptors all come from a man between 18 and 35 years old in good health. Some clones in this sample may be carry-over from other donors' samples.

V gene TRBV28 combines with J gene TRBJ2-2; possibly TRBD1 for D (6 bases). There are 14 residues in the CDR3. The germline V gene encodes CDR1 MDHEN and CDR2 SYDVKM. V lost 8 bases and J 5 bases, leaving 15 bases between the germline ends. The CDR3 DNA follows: TGTGCCAGCGATAGGGGGAGTCGTACCGGGGAGCTGTTTTTT. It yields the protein CASDRGSRTGELFF.

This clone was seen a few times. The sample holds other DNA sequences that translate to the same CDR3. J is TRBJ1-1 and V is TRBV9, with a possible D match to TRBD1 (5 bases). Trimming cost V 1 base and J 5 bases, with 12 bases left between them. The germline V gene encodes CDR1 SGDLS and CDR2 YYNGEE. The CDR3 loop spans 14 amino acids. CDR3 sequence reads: CASSVIGATTEAFF. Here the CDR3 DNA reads TGTGCCAGCAGCGTAATCGGGGCAACGACTGAAGCTTTCTTT.